The next 5 T cell receptor beta chains were all read from a single sample in a study of vaccination effects on CD4 cells after COVID-19 (dated by TCRdb to between 2021 and 2023). The library was prepared using the immunoSEQ multiplex PCR assay. This immuneACCESS table, as held by TCRdb, lists in-frame sequences with V and J called but not all clones. Of the missing ones, under half trace to an unresolved V gene in checked studies; the others have no known cause. The sample table records roughly 26,000 clones; roughly 74% of these occur just once. The ten largest clones represent about 16% of the sample. No cognate antigen is known for these TCRs. The ViraFEST assay stimulated PBMC with viral peptide pools and then used TCR sequencing to identify antigen-specific CD4+ T cell clonotypes by expansion. After around 10 days of culture, CD4+ T cells were isolated with the EasySep CD4+ T cell isolation kit. Convalescent patients had PCR-confirmed SARS-CoV-2 infection between March and December 2020, before Alpha, Beta and Delta variants emerged in the United States.

The source was CD4+ T cells from PBMCs cultured with HCoV-NL63 spike peptides, collected before COVID-19 vaccination. The cell subset or site tag for this specimen amounts to: HCoV-NL63 spike overlapping peptide pool stimulation. The receptors shown here come from a human donor who had a prior SARS-CoV-2 infection.

The V call is TRBV7-2, the J call TRBJ2-3; 8 bases fit TRBD2. The CDR3 contains 12 residues. CDR1 is SGHTA, CDR2 FQGNSA, per germline. Germline trimming cut 9 bases from V and 5 bases from J; bases unmatched to any gene: 4. For the CDR3, the DNA is TGTGCCAGTTCCGGGAGGGGAGATACGCAGTATTTT. This gives the protein CASSGRGDTQYF.

This clone was detected only a few times. The V gene is TRBV10-3, the J gene TRBJ2-5, with 8 bases lining up with TRBD2. V shed 2 bases and J 4 bases; nucleotides not matched to a gene: 9. Looked up from germline, CDR1 is ENHRY and CDR2 is SYGVKD. There are 16 residues in the CDR3. This chain's CDR3 is CAISEARAGGLETQYF. The CDR3 DNA reads as TGTGCCATCAGTGAGGCCAGGGCGGGAGGCTTAGAGACCCAGTACTTC.

This clone was recorded once. This chain joins TRBV6-5 and TRBJ2-7; D is unresolved. Deletions cut 10 bases from V and 2 bases from J, with 9 bases between. This CDR3 has 11 residues. Germline V lookup: CDR1 MNHEY, CDR2 SVGAGI. DNA of the CDR3: TGTGCCACCCATTGGGCCTACGAGCAGTACTTC. This encodes CATHWAYEQYF.

This sequence joins TRBV11-1 and TRBJ1-2, with TRBD1 as a possible D gene (6 bases). With 3 bases removed from V and 2 bases from J, the gap between germline ends came to 7 bases. From germline, CDR1 is SGHAT and CDR2 FQDESV (reference sequence). The CDR3 has 13 amino acids. The CDR3 loop is CASSFRGNYGYTF. CDR3 nucleotide sequence: TGTGCCAGCAGCTTCAGGGGAAACTATGGCTACACCTTC.

The chain has TRBV18 and TRBJ1-2; D ambiguous. The CDR3 is 12 amino acids. The germline V and J ends were trimmed by 2 bases and 4 bases, with 5 bases remaining between them. Germline CDR1 KGHSH, CDR2 LQKENI. CDR3 sequence: CASSPKSYGYTF. The DNA of the CDR3 is TGTGCCAGCTCACCAAAATCCTATGGCTACACCTTC. The whole variable domain, remainder taken from reference TRBV18 and TRBJ1-2, is NAGVMQNPRHLVRRRGQEARLRCSPMKGHSHVYWYRQLPEEGLKFMVYLQKENIIDESGMPKERFSAEFPKEGPSILRIQQVVRGDSAAYFCASSPKSYGYTFGSGTRLTVV.